This T cell receptor (beta chain) was observed in a study of T cell repertoires in cytomegalovirus infection. Overall study context: CMV infection and matching HLA type were both indicated by public TCR beta signatures.

This CDR3 region has 14 residues. The trim removed 7 bases at V and 6 bases at J, leaving 6 bases unmatched. MiXCR, applied by TCRdb to the reads, yields one record per CDR3 protein. Of about 310,000 distinct CDR3 sequences in the sample, 15% to 20% were seen once. Study observations and caveats: Clonotypes of TCR beta that were HLA-C-restricted and CMV-specific dominated the ex vivo response.

With regard to this clonotype: Antigen unknown.

The chain couples TRBV12-3 or TRBV12-4 to TRBJ1-6; the match to TRBD1 covers 7 bases. Sequences were obtained from PBMCs. This receptor was identified in a human donor in good health (CMV status not recorded). Some clones in this sample may be carry-over from other donors' samples. CDR3 in DNA: TGTGCCAGCACACGGGGACAGAGTAATTCACCCCTCCACTTT. Residues: CASTRGQSNSPLHF.